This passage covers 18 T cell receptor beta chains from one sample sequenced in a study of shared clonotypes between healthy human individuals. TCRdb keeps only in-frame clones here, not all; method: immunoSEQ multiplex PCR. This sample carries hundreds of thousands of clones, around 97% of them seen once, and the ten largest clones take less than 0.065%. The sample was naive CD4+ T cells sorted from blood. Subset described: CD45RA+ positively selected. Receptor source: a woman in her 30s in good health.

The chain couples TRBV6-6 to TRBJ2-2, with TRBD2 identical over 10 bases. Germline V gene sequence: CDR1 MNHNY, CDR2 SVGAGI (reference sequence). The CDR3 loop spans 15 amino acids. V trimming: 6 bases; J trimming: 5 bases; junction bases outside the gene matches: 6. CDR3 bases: TGTGCCAGCAGCTCGGGACTAGCGAGGACCGGGGAGCTGTTTTTT. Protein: CASSSGLARTGELFF.

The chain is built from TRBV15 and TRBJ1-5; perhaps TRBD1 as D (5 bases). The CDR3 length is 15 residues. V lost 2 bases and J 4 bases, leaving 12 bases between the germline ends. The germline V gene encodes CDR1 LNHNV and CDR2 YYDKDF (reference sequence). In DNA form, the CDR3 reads TGTGCCACCAGCAGATTAGGGGCGGGGAATCAGCCCCAGCATTTT. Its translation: CATSRLGAGNQPQHF.

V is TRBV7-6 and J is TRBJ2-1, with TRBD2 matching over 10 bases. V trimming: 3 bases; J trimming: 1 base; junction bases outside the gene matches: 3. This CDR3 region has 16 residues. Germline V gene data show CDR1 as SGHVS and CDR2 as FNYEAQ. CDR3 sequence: CASSLVAGGSYNEQFF. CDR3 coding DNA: TGTGCCAGCAGCTTGGTAGCGGGAGGATCCTACAATGAGCAGTTCTTC. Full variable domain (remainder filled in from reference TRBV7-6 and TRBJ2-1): GAGVSQSPRYKVTKRGQDVALRCDPISGHVSLYWYRQALGQGPEFLTYFNYEAQQDKSGLPNDRFSAERPEGSISTLTIQRTEQRDSAMYRCASSLVAGGSYNEQFFGPGTRLTVL.

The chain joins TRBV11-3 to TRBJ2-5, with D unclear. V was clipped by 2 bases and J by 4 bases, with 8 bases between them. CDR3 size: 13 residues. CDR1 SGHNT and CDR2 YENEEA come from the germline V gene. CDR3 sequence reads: CASSLSHTETQYF. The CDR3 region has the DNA TGTGCCAGCAGCTTAAGCCATACAGAGACCCAGTACTTC.

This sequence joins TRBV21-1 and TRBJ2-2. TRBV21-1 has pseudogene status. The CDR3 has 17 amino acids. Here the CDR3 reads CASSNAGTPKNTGELFF. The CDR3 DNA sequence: TGTGCCAGCAGCAATGCGGGGACACCAAAGAACACCGGGGAGCTGTTTTTT.

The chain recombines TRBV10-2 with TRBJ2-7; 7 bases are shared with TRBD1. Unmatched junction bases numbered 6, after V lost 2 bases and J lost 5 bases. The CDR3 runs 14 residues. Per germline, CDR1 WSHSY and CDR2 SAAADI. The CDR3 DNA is TGCGCCAGCAGTGAGCCGAGGACAGGTCACGAGCAGTACTTC. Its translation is CASSEPRTGHEQYF.

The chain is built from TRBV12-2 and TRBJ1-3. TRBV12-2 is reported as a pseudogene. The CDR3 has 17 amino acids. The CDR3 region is CASRLDHGESSGNTIYF. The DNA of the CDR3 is TGTGCAAGTCGCTTAGACCACGGAGAAAGCTCTGGAAACACCATATATTTT.

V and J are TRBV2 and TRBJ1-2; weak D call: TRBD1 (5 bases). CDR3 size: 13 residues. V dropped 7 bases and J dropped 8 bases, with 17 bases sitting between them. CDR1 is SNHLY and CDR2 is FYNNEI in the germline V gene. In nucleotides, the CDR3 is TGTGCCAGCAAAACTCAGGGTTCGGGAGGCTACACCTTC. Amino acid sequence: CASKTQGSGGYTF. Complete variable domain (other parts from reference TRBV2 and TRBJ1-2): EPEVTQTPSHQVTQMGQEVILRCVPISNHLYFYWYRQILGQKVEFLVSFYNNEISEKSEIFDDQFSVERPDGSNFTLKIRSTKLEDSAMYFCASKTQGSGGYTFGSGTRLTVV.

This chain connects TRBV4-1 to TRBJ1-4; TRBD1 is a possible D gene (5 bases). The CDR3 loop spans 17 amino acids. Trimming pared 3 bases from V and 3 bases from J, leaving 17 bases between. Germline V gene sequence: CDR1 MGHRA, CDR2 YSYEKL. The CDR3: CASSQNPSGGPNEKLFF. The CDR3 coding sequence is TGCGCCAGCAGCCAGAACCCATCGGGGGGTCCTAATGAAAAACTGTTTTTT.

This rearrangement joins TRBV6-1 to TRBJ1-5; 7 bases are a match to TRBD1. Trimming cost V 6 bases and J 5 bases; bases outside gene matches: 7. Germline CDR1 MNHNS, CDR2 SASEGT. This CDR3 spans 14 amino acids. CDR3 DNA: TGTGCCAGCAGCACCGGGACAGAATATCAGCCCCAGCATTTT. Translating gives CASSTGTEYQPQHF.

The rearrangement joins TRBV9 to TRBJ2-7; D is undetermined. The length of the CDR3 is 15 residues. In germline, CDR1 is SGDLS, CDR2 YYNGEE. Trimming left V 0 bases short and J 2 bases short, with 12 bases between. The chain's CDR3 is CASSVGVGITYEQYF. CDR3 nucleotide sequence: TGTGCCAGCAGCGTAGGGGTAGGGATTACCTACGAGCAGTACTTC.

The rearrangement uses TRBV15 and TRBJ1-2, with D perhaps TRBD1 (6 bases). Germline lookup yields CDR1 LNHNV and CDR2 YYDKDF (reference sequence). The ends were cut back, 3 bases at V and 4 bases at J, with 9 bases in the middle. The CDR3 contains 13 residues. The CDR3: CATSSQGSYGYTF. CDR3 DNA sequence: TGTGCCACCAGCAGCCAGGGGAGCTATGGCTACACCTTC.

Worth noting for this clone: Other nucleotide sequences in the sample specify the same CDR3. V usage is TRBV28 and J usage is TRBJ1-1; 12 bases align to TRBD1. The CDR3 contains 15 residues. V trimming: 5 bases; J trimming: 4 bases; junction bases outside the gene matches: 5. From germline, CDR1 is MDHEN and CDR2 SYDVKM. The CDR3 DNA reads TGTGCCAGCAGTACGGGACAGGGGGCTTTCACTGAAGCTTTCTTT. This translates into CASSTGQGAFTEAFF.

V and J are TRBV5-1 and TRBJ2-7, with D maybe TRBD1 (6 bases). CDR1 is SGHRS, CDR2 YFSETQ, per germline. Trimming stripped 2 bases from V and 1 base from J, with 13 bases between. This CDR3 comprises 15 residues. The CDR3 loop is CASSLAGALSYEQYF. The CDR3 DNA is TGCGCCAGCAGCTTAGCAGGGGCACTTTCCTACGAGCAGTACTTC.

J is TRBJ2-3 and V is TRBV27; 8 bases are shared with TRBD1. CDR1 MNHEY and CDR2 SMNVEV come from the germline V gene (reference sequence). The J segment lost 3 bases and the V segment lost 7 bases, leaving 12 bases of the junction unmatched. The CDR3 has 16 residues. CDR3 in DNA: TGTGCCAGCAACCCCCTACAGGGGGTAGGGACAGATACGCAGTATTTT. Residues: CASNPLQGVGTDTQYF.

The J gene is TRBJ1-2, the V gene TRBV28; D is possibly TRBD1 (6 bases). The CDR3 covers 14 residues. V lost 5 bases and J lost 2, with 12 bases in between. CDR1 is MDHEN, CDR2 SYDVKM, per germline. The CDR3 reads CASSRRDKNYGYTF. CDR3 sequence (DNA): TGTGCCAGCAGTAGAAGGGACAAGAACTATGGCTACACCTTC.

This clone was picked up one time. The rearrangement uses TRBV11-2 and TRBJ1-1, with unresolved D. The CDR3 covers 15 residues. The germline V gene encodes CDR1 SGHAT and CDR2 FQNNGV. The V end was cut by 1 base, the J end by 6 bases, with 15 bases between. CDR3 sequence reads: CASSLAYLLRSEAFF. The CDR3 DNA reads TGTGCCAGCAGCTTAGCGTACTTGTTGCGATCTGAAGCTTTCTTT.

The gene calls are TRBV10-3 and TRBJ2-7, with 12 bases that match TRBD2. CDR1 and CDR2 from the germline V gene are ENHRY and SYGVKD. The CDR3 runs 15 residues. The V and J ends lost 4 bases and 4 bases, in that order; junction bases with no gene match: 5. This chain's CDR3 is CAISARTSGAYEQYF. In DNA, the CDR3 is TGTGCCATCAGTGCCCGGACTAGCGGGGCTTACGAGCAGTACTTC.